Below are 8 T cell receptor beta chains sequenced from a single sample in a study of blood T cell repertoires in COVID-19. Only in-frame clones appear in the TCRdb table, and some are missing; sequencing was by immunoSEQ multiplex PCR. Of 450,000 to 500,000 clones listed, approximately 83% were seen once; the top ten hold about 3%. The sequenced sample was peripheral blood. Receptor source: a human donor in a cohort sampled during active COVID-19.

The chain's CDR3 is CASSLEMSTEAFF. The CDR3 DNA follows: TGTGCCAGCAGCTTAGAGATGAGCACTGAAGCTTTCTTT. This chain uses TRBV11-3 with TRBJ1-1; D unresolved. Germline V gene data show CDR1 as SGHNT and CDR2 as YENEEA. The CDR3 is made up of 13 amino acids. Trimming pared 0 bases from V and 4 bases from J, leaving 6 bases between.

This chain connects TRBV11-2 to TRBJ1-2; D gene ambiguous. Trimming removed 1 base at V and 4 bases at J, with 7 bases between. The CDR3 sequence is 13 residues long. Germline CDR1 SGHAT, CDR2 FQNNGV. The CDR3 protein is CASSLASFYGYTF. The CDR3 nucleotides are TGTGCCAGCAGCTTAGCCAGTTTCTATGGCTACACCTTC.

Remarks on this clone: Other DNA sequences of this sample code for an identical CDR3. The chain is built from TRBV19 and TRBJ2-3; 12 bases line up with TRBD2. Germline assignment: CDR1 LNHDA and CDR2 SQIVND (reference sequence). The CDR3 extends over 16 amino acids. Losses at the gene ends were 2 bases for V and 3 bases for J; bases not matched to a gene: 3. The CDR3 bases are TGTGCCAGTAGTATAAGGACTAGCGGGATTACAGATACGCAGTATTTT. It translates to CASSIRTSGITDTQYF. Combining the CDR3 with reference TRBV19 and TRBJ2-3 gives the whole variable domain DGGITQSPKYLFRKEGQNVTLSCEQNLNHDAMYWYRQDPGQGLRLIYYSQIVNDFQKGDIAEGYSVSREKKESFPLTVTSAQKNPTAFYLCASSIRTSGITDTQYFGPGTRLTVL.

This clone has only a few counts. The chain employs TRBV4-2 and TRBJ2-7, with D tentatively TRBD2 (6 bases). The CDR3 loop spans 13 amino acids. CDR1 is LGHNA and CDR2 is YNFKEQ in the germline V gene. The germline V and J ends were trimmed by 0 bases and 6 bases, with 9 bases remaining between them. CDR3: CASSQEGGPEQYF. As DNA, the CDR3 is TGTGCCAGCAGCCAAGAAGGAGGGCCCGAGCAGTACTTC.

The chain joins TRBV6-5 to TRBJ2-1; 8 positions agree with TRBD2. Germline values: CDR1 MNHEY, CDR2 SVGAGI. The CDR3 covers 13 residues. CDR3 loop: CTAQRESRSEQFF. Written as DNA, the CDR3 is TGTACCGCCCAGCGGGAGAGTCGTAGTGAGCAGTTCTTC.

V usage is TRBV6-5 and J usage is TRBJ1-1; D perhaps matches TRBD1 (6 bases). CDR1 and CDR2 (germline): MNHEY, SVGAGI. CDR3 size: 13 residues. Trimming took off 9 bases at V and 4 bases at J, with 15 bases between the two ends. This chain's CDR3 is CASGEGVATEAFF. The CDR3 DNA reads TGTGCCAGTGGAGAGGGGGTCGCCACTGAAGCTTTCTTT.

The rearrangement links TRBV10-3 to TRBJ1-5; D possibly corresponds to TRBD1 (5 bases). Germline CDR1 ENHRY, CDR2 SYGVKD. This CDR3 comprises 15 residues. V was trimmed by 4 bases and J by 0 bases, leaving 10 bases between them. CDR3 DNA: TGTGCCATCAGTGTCACAGGATATAGCAATCAGCCCCAGCATTTT. Its protein is CAISVTGYSNQPQHF.

This clone appeared a few times. This chain links TRBV2 with TRBJ1-3; D is possibly TRBD1 (5 bases). The CDR3 is 16 residues long. V was pared by 2 bases and J by 0 bases, with 11 bases between. In germline, CDR1 is SNHLY, CDR2 FYNNEI. The CDR3 DNA reads TGTGCCAGCAGTGAATTGGACACCAGCTCTGGAAACACCATATATTTT. Protein sequence: CASSELDTSSGNTIYF.